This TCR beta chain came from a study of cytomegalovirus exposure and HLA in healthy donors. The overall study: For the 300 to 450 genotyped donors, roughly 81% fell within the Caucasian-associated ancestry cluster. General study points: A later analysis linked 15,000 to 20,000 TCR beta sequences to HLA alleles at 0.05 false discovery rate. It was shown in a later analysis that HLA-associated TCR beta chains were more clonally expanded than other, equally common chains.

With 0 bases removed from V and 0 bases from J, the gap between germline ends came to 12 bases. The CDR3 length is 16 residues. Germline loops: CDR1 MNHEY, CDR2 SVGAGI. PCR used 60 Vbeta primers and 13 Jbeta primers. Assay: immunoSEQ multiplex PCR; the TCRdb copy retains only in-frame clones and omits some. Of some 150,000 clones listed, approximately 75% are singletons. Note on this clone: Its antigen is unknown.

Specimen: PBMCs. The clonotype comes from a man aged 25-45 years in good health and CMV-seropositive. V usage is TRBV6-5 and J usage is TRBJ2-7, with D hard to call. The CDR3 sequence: CASSYSNAASSYEQYF. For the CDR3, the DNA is TGTGCCAGCAGTTACTCGAACGCGGCTAGCTCCTACGAGCAGTACTTC.